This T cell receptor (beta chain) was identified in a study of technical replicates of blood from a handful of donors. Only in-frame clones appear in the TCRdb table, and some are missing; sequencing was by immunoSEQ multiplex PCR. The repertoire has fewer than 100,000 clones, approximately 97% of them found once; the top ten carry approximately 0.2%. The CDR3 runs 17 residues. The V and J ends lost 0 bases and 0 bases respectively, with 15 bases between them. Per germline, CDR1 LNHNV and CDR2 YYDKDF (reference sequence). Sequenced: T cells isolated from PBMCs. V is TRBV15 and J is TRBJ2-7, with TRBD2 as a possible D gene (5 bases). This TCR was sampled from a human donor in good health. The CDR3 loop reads CATSRDKSGTLSYEQYF. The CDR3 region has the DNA TGTGCCACCAGCAGAGATAAATCGGGAACACTCTCCTACGAGCAGTACTTC. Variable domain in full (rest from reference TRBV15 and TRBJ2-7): DAMVIQNPRYQVTQFGKPVTLSCSQTLNHNVMYWYQQKSSQAPKLLFHYYDKDFNNEADTPDNFQSRRPNTSFCFLDIRSPGLGDTAMYLCATSRDKSGTLSYEQYFGPGTRLTVT.